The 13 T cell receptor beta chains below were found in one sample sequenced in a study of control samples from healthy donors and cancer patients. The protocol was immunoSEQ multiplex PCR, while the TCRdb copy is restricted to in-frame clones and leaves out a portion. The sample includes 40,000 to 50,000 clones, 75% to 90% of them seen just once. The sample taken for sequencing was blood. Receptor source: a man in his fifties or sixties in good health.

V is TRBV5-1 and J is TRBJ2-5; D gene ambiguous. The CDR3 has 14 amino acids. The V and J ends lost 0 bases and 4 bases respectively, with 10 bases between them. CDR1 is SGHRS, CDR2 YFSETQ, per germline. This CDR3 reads CASSLESVVETQYF. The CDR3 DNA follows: TGCGCCAGCAGCTTGGAATCGGTTGTAGAGACCCAGTACTTC.

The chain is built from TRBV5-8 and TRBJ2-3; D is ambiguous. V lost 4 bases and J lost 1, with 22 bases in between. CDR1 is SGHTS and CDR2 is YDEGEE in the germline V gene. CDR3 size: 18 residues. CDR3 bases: TGTGCCAGCAGCCGCCGCTATCTAGTGAATCAGCGCACAGATACGCAGTATTTT. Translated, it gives CASSRRYLVNQRTDTQYF.

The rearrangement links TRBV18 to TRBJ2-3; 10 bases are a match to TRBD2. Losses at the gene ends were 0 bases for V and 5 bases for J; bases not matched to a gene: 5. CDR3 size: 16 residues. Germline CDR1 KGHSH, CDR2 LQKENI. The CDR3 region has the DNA TGTGCCAGCTCACCACCGAGCGGGGGGGCGGTAGATACGCAGTATTTT. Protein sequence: CASSPPSGGAVDTQYF.

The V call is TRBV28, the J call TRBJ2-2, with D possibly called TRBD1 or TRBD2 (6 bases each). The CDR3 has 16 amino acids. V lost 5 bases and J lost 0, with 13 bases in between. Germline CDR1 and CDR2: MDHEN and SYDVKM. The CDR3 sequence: CASSLGGLSNTGELFF. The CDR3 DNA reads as TGTGCCAGCAGTCTAGGGGGACTTTCGAACACCGGGGAGCTGTTTTTT.

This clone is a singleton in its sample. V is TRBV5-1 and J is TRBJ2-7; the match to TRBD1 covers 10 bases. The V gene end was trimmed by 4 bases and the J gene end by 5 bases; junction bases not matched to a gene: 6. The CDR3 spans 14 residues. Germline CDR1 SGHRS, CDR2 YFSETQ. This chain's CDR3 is CASSQRTGGDEQYF. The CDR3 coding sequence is TGCGCCAGCAGCCAAAGGACAGGGGGAGACGAGCAGTACTTC. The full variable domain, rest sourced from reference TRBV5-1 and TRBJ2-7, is KAGVTQTPRYLIKTRGQQVTLSCSPISGHRSVSWYQQTPGQGLQFLFEYFSETQRNKGNFPGRFSGRQFSNSRSEMNVSTLELGDSALYLCASSQRTGGDEQYFGPGTRLTVT.

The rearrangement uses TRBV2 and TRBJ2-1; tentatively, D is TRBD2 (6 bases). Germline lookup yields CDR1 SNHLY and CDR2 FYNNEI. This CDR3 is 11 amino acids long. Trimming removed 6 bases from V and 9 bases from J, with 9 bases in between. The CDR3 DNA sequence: TGTGCCAGCAGCCGGGAGCGTGAGCAGTTCTTC. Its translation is CASSREREQFF.

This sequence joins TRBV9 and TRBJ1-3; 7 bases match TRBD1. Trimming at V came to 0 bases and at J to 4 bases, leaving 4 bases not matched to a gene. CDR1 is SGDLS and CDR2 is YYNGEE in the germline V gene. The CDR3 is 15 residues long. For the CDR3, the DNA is TGTGCCAGCAGCGTAGAACAGGGGATCGGAAACACCATATATTTT. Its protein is CASSVEQGIGNTIYF.

CDR3: CASSYSSRDWFF. CDR3 nucleotides: TGTGCCAGCAGTTACTCCAGCAGGGACTGGTTTTTT. V gene TRBV6-5 combines with J gene TRBJ1-4, with D possibly matching TRBD1 (5 bases). This CDR3 is built from 12 residues. Per the germline V gene, CDR1 is MNHEY and CDR2 is SVGAGI. Trimming shortened V by 0 bases and J by 16 bases, and 12 bases separated the two germline ends.

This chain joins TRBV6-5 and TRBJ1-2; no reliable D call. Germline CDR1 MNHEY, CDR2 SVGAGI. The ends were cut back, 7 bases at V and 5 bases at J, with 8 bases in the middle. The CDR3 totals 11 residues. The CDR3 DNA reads TGTGCCAGCACCCGCGGATATGGCTACACCTTC. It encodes CASTRGYGYTF.

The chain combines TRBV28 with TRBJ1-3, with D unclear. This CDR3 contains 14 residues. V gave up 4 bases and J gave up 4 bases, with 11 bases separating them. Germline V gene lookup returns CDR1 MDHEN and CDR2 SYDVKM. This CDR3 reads CASSYSGIGNTIYF. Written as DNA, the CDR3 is TGTGCCAGCAGTTATTCGGGAATCGGAAACACCATATATTTT. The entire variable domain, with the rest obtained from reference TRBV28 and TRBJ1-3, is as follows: DVKVTQSSRYLVKRTGEKVFLECVQDMDHENMFWYRQDPGLGLRLIYFSYDVKMKEKGDIPEGYSVSREKKERFSLILESASTNQTSMYLCASSYSGIGNTIYFGEGSWLTVV.

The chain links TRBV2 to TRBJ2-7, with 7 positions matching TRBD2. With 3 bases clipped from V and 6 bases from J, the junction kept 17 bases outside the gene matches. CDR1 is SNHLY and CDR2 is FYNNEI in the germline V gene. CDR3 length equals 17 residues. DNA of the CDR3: TGTGCCAGCAGTGAGGGGTCCTCGGGGGGAGGTACTGGCGAGCAGTACTTC. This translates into CASSEGSSGGGTGEQYF.

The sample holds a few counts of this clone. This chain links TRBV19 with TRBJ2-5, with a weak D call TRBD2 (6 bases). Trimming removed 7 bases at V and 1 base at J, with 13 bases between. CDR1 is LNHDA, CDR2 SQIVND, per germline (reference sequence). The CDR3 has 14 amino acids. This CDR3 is CASNRRGRQETQYF. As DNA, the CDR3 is TGTGCCAGTAACCGGCGGGGTCGCCAAGAGACCCAGTACTTC.

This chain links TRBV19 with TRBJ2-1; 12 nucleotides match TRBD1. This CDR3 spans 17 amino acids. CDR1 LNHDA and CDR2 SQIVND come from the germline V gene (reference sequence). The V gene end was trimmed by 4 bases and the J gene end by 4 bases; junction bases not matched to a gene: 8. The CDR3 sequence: CASSTSGTGGPYNEQFF. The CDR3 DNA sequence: TGTGCCAGTAGTACATCCGGGACAGGGGGCCCGTACAATGAGCAGTTCTTC.